This T cell receptor beta chain was identified in a study of T-cell memory formation after mild COVID-19. Findings of the study overall: Later expanders leaned CD4+, whereas clones that contracted between day 15 and 85 were balanced CD4/CD8.

About this clonotype: Antigen unknown.

The authors produced TCR alpha and TCR beta cDNA libraries with sample barcodes and UMIs by 5'RACE using constant-segment primers. Via MiXCR, TCRdb re-called the 5' RACE reads, giving one row per CDR3 protein. The table shows around 300,000 distinct CDR3 sequences, with about an eighth occurring only once. The CDR3 is made up of 13 amino acids. Germline CDR1 is SQVTM and CDR2 is ANQGSEA. The V gene lost 2 bases and the J gene lost 3 bases, with 10 bases spanning the gap. This chain links TRBV29-1 with TRBJ1-1, with TRBD1 as a possible D gene (5 bases). The origin of this receptor is a man younger than 35 who had mild COVID-19 (a few samples of this study predate the infection). Cell type and time point are not known. Sequenced: PBMCs or a T cell subset sorted from them (not recorded which). CDR3 residues: CSVEKGPDTEAFF. In DNA form, the CDR3 reads TGCAGCGTTGAAAAGGGGCCCGACACTGAAGCTTTCTTT.